A single sample gave rise to the 23 T cell receptor beta chains below, sequenced in a study of T cell responses to AZD1222 COVID-19 vaccine. Repertoires were generated with immunoSEQ multiplex PCR, while TCRdb's copy carries only in-frame clones and drops some. This repertoire shows under 95,000 clones, 80% to 90% found once; its top ten account for roughly 10%. Sequences were derived from peripheral blood, sampled 28 days after the second AZD1222 dose. The source of these receptors is an adult who received the AZD1222 COVID-19 vaccine.

V usage is TRBV7-9 and J usage is TRBJ2-2; 8 positions agree with TRBD2. Looked up from germline, CDR1 is SEHNR and CDR2 is FQNEAQ (reference sequence). V was pared by 5 bases and J by 5 bases, with 10 bases of the junction left unmatched. There are 16 residues in the CDR3. CDR3: CASSKIPGLGTGELFF. The CDR3 DNA follows: TGTGCCAGCAGCAAAATACCGGGACTAGGGACCGGGGAGCTGTTTTTT.

The V call is TRBV13, the J call TRBJ1-4; TRBD1 aligns across 7 bases. This CDR3 contains 15 residues. V gave up 5 bases and J gave up 7 bases; unmatched junction bases: 10. The V gene's germline CDR1 is PRHDT and CDR2 FYEKMQ (reference sequence). The CDR3 spells CASSARQGGGEKLFF. The CDR3 DNA reads as TGTGCCAGCAGCGCCCGACAGGGCGGGGGTGAAAAACTGTTTTTT.

The chain couples TRBV6-5 to TRBJ1-2; possible D gene TRBD1, 5 bases. Germline-derived CDR1 and CDR2 are MNHEY and SVGAGI. CDR3 size: 15 residues. The V end lost 0 bases, the J end lost 3 bases, and 11 bases lay between the germline ends. Here the CDR3 DNA reads TGTGCCAGCAGTTACTCGCAAATGGGGGACTATGGCTACACCTTC. Translated: CASSYSQMGDYGYTF.

The genes are TRBV5-1 and TRBJ2-4; tentatively, D is TRBD1 (5 bases). Germline CDR1 SGHRS, CDR2 YFSETQ. CDR3 length: 14 amino acids. V was clipped by 4 bases and J by 9 bases, with 17 bases between them. The CDR3 nucleotides are TGCGCCAGCAGCGAGACAGCTGACAATGGCATTCAGTACTTC. Translating it yields CASSETADNGIQYF.

This clone was counted a few times. V usage is TRBV7-2 and J usage is TRBJ2-1; D not certain. The CDR3 is 11 residues long. V lost 7 bases and J 7 bases, leaving 8 bases between the germline ends. CDR1 and CDR2 (germline): SGHTA, FQGNSA. CDR3 loop: CASNVYNEQFF. In DNA form, the CDR3 reads TGTGCCAGCAACGTCTATAATGAGCAGTTCTTC.

V is TRBV5-6 and J is TRBJ1-2; 11 bases match TRBD1. The CDR3 loop spans 17 amino acids. Germline V CDR1 and CDR2: SGHDT, YYEEEE. Trimming removed 0 bases from V and 5 bases from J; junction bases left unmatched: 9. The CDR3 region is CASSLGPRTGGVYGYTF. The DNA for the CDR3 is TGTGCCAGCAGCTTGGGACCCCGGACAGGGGGCGTTTATGGCTACACCTTC.

V is TRBV18 and J is TRBJ1-1; D remains unclear. Germline V gene data show CDR1 as KGHSH and CDR2 as LQKENI. The CDR3 is 14 residues long. The ends were cut back, 1 base at V and 2 bases at J, with 8 bases in the middle. The CDR3 protein is CASSPREINTEAFF. For the CDR3, the DNA is TGTGCCAGCTCACCACGGGAAATTAACACTGAAGCTTTCTTT. Drawing the rest from reference TRBV18 and TRBJ1-1, the complete variable domain is NAGVMQNPRHLVRRRGQEARLRCSPMKGHSHVYWYRQLPEEGLKFMVYLQKENIIDESGMPKERFSAEFPKEGPSILRIQQVVRGDSAAYFCASSPREINTEAFFGQGTRLTVV.

The table lists this clone with a few counts. The CDR3 DNA follows: TGTGCCAGCAGCTCGGGACTAGCGGAAGAGACCCAGTACTTC. It codes for CASSSGLAEETQYF. The chain is built from TRBV9 and TRBJ2-5; 11 bases are a match to TRBD2. The germline V gene encodes CDR1 SGDLS and CDR2 YYNGEE. Unmatched junction bases numbered 2, after V lost 4 bases and J lost 3 bases. This CDR3 contains 14 residues.

The rearrangement links TRBV7-6 to TRBJ2-3, with D unresolved. Trimming pared 1 base from V and 0 bases from J, leaving 8 bases between. Germline V gene lookup returns CDR1 SGHVS and CDR2 FNYEAQ. This CDR3 comprises 15 residues. The CDR3 protein is CASSLGLPSTDTQYF. In DNA form, the CDR3 reads TGTGCCAGCAGCTTAGGCCTTCCTAGCACAGATACGCAGTATTTT.

CDR3 loop: CASSAGQGAGNTIYF. CDR3 in DNA: TGCGCCAGCAGCGCCGGACAGGGGGCAGGAAACACCATATATTTT. The chain employs TRBV5-1 and TRBJ1-3; 11 bases align to TRBD1. CDR1 SGHRS and CDR2 YFSETQ come from the germline V gene. Trimming took 4 bases from V and 4 from J; bases not matched to a gene: 4. The CDR3 contains 15 residues.

This chain links TRBV5-6 with TRBJ1-3; D is uncertain. The germline V gene encodes CDR1 SGHDT and CDR2 YYEEEE. The CDR3 sequence is 16 residues long. Trimming pared 1 base from V and 0 bases from J, leaving 11 bases between. CDR3 sequence reads: CASSLPRKPSGNTIYF. The CDR3 DNA is TGTGCCAGCAGCTTGCCAAGGAAACCCTCTGGAAACACCATATATTTT.

The chain uses TRBV7-3 and TRBJ1-1; weak D call: TRBD1 (5 bases). CDR1 is SGHTA, CDR2 FQGTGA, per germline. V was clipped by 5 bases and J by 8 bases, with 18 bases between them. This CDR3 has 14 residues. CDR3 residues: CASSQTREAGEAFF. In nucleotides, the CDR3 is TGTGCCAGCAGCCAGACGAGGGAGGCAGGGGAAGCTTTCTTT.

The chain couples TRBV7-2 to TRBJ1-4; D not resolved. CDR1 is SGHTA, CDR2 FQGNSA, per germline. V lost 3 bases to trimming and J lost 7 bases, with 9 bases between them. The CDR3 runs 13 residues. CDR3 amino acids: CASSFNAVEKLFF. CDR3 sequence (DNA): TGTGCCAGCAGCTTTAATGCGGTTGAAAAACTGTTTTTT.

The J gene is TRBJ2-2, the V gene TRBV15, with D unresolved. From germline, CDR1 is LNHNV and CDR2 YYDKDF (reference sequence). This CDR3 spans 13 amino acids. Trimming pared 1 base from V and 5 bases from J, leaving 5 bases between. The CDR3 spells CATSRVGTGELFF. CDR3 DNA sequence: TGTGCCACCAGCAGAGTAGGGACCGGGGAGCTGTTTTTT.

V is TRBV5-1 and J is TRBJ1-1; TRBD1 is a possible D gene (5 bases). Looked up from germline, CDR1 is SGHRS and CDR2 is YFSETQ. This CDR3 spans 14 amino acids. V was cut by 1 base and J by 4 bases, with 11 bases left in between. The CDR3 is CASSLRGDGTEAFF. CDR3 sequence (DNA): TGCGCCAGCAGCTTGCGTGGGGACGGCACTGAAGCTTTCTTT.

The genes are TRBV29-1 and TRBJ1-2; TRBD1 might be the D (5 bases). Germline V gives CDR1 SQVTM, CDR2 ANQGSEA. The CDR3 length is 14 residues. The ends were cut back, 5 bases at V and 0 bases at J, with 13 bases in the middle. The CDR3: CSVNDRNTNYGYTF. DNA of the CDR3: TGCAGCGTTAATGACAGAAACACTAACTATGGCTACACCTTC.

The chain carries TRBV28 and TRBJ1-1; D is unclear. Trimming took 6 bases from V and 1 from J, leaving 18 bases between them. The CDR3 consists of 16 residues. CDR1 and CDR2 (germline): MDHEN, SYDVKM. The CDR3 DNA follows: TGTGCCAGCAGACGCTCCGGGTTTTCGGAGAACACTGAAGCTTTCTTT. Amino acid sequence: CASRRSGFSENTEAFF.

This chain connects TRBV5-5 to TRBJ1-3; D not certain. The CDR3 runs to 16 residues. Trimming took 2 bases from V and 0 from J, leaving 12 bases between them. Germline loops: CDR1 SGHKS, CDR2 YYEKEE (reference sequence). CDR3 coding DNA: TGTGCCAGCAGCTTCGGGTCCAGGCCCTCTGGAAACACCATATATTTT. Its translation: CASSFGSRPSGNTIYF.

The genes are TRBV6-6 and TRBJ1-2; perhaps TRBD1 as D (5 bases). There are 12 residues in the CDR3. Germline V lookup: CDR1 MNHNY, CDR2 SVGAGI (reference sequence). V dropped 7 bases and J dropped 8 bases, with 14 bases sitting between them. The CDR3 DNA follows: TGTGCCAGCACCGACTCGGGGGACGGCTACACCTTC. Amino acids: CASTDSGDGYTF.

V gene TRBV6-5 combines with J gene TRBJ2-1, with D hard to call. V was pared by 1 base and J by 10 bases, with 11 bases between. The CDR3 contains 13 residues. From germline, CDR1 is MNHEY and CDR2 SVGAGI. The CDR3 region is CASSYLATSEQFF. The CDR3 nucleotides read TGTGCCAGCAGTTACTTGGCCACCTCGGAGCAGTTCTTC.

The V and J genes are TRBV4-2 and TRBJ1-2, with D possibly being TRBD1 (6 bases). Germline V lookup: CDR1 LGHNA, CDR2 YNFKEQ. CDR3 length: 15 amino acids. Trimming removed 2 bases at V and 4 bases at J, with 14 bases between. CDR3 protein: CASSQPQDRLYGYTF. The CDR3 bases are TGTGCCAGCAGCCAACCCCAGGACAGACTCTATGGCTACACCTTC.

The chain carries TRBV6-2 or TRBV6-3 and TRBJ2-5, with no clear D. This CDR3 spans 12 amino acids. Trimming removed 5 bases at V and 4 bases at J, with 8 bases between. Germline lookup yields CDR1 MNHEY and CDR2 SVGEGT. The DNA of the CDR3 is TGTGCCAGCAGTATCACGGGAGAGACCCAGTACTTC. Translation gives CASSITGETQYF.

The chain combines TRBV6-4 with TRBJ1-2; 8 bases are a match to TRBD1. CDR3 length equals 15 residues. The germline gives CDR1 MRHNA, CDR2 SNTAGT. V lost 2 bases and J lost 7; bases outside the gene matches: 9. The CDR3 protein is CASSDGAGGKFGYTF. DNA for the CDR3: TGTGCCAGCAGTGACGGCGCAGGGGGCAAATTTGGCTACACCTTC.